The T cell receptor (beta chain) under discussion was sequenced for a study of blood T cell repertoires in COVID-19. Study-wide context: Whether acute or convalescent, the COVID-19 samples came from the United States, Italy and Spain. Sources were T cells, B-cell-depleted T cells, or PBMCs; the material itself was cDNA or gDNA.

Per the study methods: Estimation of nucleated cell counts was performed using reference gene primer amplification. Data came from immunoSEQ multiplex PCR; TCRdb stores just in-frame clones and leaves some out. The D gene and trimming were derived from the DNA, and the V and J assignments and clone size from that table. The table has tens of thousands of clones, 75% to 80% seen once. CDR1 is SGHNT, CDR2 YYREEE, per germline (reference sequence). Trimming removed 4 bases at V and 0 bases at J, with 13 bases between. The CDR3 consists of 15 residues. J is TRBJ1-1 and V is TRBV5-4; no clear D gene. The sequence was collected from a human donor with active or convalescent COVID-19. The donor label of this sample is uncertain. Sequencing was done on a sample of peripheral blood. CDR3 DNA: TGTGCCAGCAGCCTGGGAGCGGAAATGAACACTGAAGCTTTCTTT. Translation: CASSLGAEMNTEAFF.